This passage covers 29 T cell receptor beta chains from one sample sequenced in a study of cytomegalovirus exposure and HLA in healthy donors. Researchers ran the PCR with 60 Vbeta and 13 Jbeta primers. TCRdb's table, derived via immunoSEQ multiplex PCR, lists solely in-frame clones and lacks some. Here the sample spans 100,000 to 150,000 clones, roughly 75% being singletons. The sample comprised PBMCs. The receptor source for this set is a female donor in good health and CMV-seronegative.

This CDR3 reads CASTAALAKNIQYF. For the CDR3, the DNA is TGTGCCAGCACCGCGGCATTAGCCAAAAACATTCAGTACTTC. J is TRBJ2-4 and V is TRBV6-1; D gene ambiguous. The V gene lost 7 bases and the J gene lost 0 bases, with 10 bases spanning the gap. The V gene's germline CDR1 is MNHNS and CDR2 SASEGT. The length of the CDR3 is 14 residues.

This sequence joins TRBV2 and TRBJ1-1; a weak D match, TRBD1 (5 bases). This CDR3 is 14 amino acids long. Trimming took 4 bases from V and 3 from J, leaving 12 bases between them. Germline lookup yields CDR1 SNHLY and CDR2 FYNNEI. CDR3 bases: TGTGCCAGCAGTGCTTCAGGGTTGGACACTGAAGCTTTCTTT. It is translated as CASSASGLDTEAFF. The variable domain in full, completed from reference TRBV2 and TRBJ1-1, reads EPEVTQTPSHQVTQMGQEVILRCVPISNHLYFYWYRQILGQKVEFLVSFYNNEISEKSEIFDDQFSVERPDGSNFTLKIRSTKLEDSAMYFCASSASGLDTEAFFGQGTRLTVV.

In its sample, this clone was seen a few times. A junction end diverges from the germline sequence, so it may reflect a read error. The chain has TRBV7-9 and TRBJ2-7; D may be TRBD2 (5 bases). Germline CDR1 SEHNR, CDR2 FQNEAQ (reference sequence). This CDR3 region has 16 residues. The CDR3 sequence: CSSSTLTTRSGYEQYF. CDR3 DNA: TGTTCCAGCAGCACCTTAACTACGAGGAGCGGCTACGAGCAGTACTTC.

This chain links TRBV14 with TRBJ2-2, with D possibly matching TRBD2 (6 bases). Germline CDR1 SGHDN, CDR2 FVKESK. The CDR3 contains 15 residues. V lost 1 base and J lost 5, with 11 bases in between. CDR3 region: CASSQAAGFTGELFF. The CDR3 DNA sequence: TGTGCCAGCAGCCAAGCTGCGGGATTTACCGGGGAGCTGTTTTTT.

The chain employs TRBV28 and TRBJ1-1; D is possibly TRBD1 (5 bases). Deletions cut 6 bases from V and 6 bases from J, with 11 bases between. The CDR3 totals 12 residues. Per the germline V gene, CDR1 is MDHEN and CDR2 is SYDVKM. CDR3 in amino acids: CASSLRVAEAFF. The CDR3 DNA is TGTGCCAGCAGCCTCAGGGTGGCTGAAGCTTTCTTT. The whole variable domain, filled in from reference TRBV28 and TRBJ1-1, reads DVKVTQSSRYLVKRTGEKVFLECVQDMDHENMFWYRQDPGLGLRLIYFSYDVKMKEKGDIPEGYSVSREKKERFSLILESASTNQTSMYLCASSLRVAEAFFGQGTRLTVV.

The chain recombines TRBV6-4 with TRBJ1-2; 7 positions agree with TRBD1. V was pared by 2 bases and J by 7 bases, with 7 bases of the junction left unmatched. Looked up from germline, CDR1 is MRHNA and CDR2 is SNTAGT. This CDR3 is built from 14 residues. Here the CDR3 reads CASSDRPGQSGYTF. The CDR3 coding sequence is TGTGCCAGCAGTGACCGACCGGGACAGTCTGGCTACACCTTC.

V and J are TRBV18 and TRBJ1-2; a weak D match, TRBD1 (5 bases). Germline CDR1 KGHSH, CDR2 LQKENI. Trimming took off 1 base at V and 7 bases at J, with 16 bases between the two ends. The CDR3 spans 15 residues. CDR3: CASSPLTVTPVGYTF. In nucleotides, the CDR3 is TGTGCCAGCTCACCACTGACAGTAACCCCAGTTGGCTACACCTTC.

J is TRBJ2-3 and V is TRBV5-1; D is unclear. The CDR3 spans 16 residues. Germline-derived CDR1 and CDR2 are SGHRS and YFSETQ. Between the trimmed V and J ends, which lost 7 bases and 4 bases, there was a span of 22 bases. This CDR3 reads CASYLGSLAGADTQYF. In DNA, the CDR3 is TGCGCCAGCTACCTCGGGTCGCTGGCCGGAGCAGATACGCAGTATTTT.

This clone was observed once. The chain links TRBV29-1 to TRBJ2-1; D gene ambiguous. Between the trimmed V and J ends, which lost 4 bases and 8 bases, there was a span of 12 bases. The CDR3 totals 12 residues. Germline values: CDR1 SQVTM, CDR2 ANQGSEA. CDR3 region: CSVGRQLHEQFF. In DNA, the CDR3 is TGCAGCGTTGGTAGACAACTCCATGAGCAGTTCTTC.

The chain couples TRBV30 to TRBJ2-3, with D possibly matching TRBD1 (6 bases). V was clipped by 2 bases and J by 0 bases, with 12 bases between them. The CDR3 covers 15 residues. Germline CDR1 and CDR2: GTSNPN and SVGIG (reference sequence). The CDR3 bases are TGTGCCTGGAGTATACAGGGTGCGAGCACAGATACGCAGTATTTT. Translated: CAWSIQGASTDTQYF.

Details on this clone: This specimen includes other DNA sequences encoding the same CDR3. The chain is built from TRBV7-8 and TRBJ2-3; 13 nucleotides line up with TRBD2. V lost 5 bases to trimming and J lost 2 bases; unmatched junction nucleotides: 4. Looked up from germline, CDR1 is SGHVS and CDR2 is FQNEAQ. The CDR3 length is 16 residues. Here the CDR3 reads CASSPGLAGVTDTQYF. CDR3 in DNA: TGTGCCAGCAGCCCCGGACTAGCGGGAGTCACAGATACGCAGTATTTT.

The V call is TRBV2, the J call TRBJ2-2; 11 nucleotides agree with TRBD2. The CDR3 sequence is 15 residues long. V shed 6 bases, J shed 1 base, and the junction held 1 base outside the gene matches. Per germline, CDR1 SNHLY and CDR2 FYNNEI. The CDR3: CASRGTSGNTGELFF. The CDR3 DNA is TGTGCCAGCAGAGGGACTAGCGGGAACACCGGGGAGCTGTTTTTT.

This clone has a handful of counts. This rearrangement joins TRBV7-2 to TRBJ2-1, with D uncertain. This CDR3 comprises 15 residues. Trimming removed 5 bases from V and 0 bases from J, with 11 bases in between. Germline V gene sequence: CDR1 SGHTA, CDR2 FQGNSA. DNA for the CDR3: TGTGCCAGCAGCCCTGTTAAGAGCTCCTACAATGAGCAGTTCTTC. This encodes CASSPVKSSYNEQFF.

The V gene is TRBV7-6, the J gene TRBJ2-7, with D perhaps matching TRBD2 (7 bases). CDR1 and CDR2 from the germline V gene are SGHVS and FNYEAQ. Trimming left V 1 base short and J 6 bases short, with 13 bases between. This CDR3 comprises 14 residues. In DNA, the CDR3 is TGTGCCAGCAGCTTAGGGGTGGGGGGGGCCGAGCAGTACTTC. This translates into CASSLGVGGAEQYF.

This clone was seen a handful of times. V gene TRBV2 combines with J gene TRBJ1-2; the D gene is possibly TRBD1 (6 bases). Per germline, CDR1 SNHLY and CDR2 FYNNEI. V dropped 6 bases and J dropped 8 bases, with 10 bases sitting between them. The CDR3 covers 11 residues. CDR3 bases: TGTGCCAGCAGCTACAGGGACGGCTACACCTTC. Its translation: CASSYRDGYTF.

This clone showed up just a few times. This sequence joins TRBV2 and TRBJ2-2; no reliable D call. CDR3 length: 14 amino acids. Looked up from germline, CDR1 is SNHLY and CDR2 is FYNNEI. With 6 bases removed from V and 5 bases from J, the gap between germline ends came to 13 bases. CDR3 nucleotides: TGTGCCAGCAGGGCTGAGTTGGAGACCGGGGAGCTGTTTTTT. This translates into CASRAELETGELFF.

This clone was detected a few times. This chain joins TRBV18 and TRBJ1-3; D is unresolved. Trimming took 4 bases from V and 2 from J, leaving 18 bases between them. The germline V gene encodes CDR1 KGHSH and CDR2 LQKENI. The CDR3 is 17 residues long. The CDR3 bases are TGTGCCAGCTCACTTTTCGCTTCGCGGGATGCTGGAAACACCATATATTTT. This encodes CASSLFASRDAGNTIYF.

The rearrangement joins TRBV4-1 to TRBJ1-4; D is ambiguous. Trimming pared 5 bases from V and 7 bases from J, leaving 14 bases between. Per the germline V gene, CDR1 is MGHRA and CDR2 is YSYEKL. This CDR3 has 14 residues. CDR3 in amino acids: CASSSRTSGEKLFF. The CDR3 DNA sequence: TGCGCCAGCAGCTCGAGGACTTCGGGTGAAAAACTGTTTTTT.

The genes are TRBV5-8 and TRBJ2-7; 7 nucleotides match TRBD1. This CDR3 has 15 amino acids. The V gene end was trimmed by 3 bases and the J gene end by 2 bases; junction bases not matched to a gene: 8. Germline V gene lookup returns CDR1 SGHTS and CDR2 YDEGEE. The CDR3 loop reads CASSYSGTEPYEQYF. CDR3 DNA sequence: TGTGCCAGCAGCTATTCCGGGACAGAGCCCTACGAGCAGTACTTC.

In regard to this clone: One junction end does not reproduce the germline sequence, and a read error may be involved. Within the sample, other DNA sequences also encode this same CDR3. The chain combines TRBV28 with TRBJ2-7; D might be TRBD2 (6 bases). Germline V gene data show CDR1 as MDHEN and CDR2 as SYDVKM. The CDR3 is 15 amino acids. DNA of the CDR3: TGCGCCAGCTCAACTTCCGGGACTGCCTCCTACGAGCAGTACTTC. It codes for CASSTSGTASYEQYF.

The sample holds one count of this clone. The CDR3 loop reads CSLQHGGDGYTF. CDR3 DNA: TGCAGCCTTCAACACGGGGGGGATGGCTACACCTTC. This chain links TRBV29-1 with TRBJ1-2; tentatively, D is TRBD1 (5 bases). Germline-derived CDR1 and CDR2 are SQVTM and ANQGSEA. The CDR3 length is 12 residues. V was cut by 8 bases and J by 6 bases, with 16 bases left in between. Filled out from reference TRBV29-1 and TRBJ1-2, the complete variable domain reads SAVISQKPSRDICQRGTSLTIQCQVDSQVTMMFWYRQQPGQSLTLIATANQGSEATYESGFVIDKFPISRPNLTFSTLTVSNMSPEDSSIYLCSLQHGGDGYTFGSGTRLTVV.

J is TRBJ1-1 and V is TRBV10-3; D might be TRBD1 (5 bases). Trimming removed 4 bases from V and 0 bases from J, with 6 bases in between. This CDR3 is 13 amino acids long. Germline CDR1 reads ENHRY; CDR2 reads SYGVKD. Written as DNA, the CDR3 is TGTGCCATCAGTGCACAGGTGAACACTGAAGCTTTCTTT. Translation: CAISAQVNTEAFF.

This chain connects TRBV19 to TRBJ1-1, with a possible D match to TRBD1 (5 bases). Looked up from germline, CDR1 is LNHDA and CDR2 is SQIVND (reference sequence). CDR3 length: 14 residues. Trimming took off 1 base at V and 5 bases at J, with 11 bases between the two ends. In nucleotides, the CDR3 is TGTGCCAGTAGTATAGCCAGGGCGGAGACTGAAGCTTTCTTT. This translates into CASSIARAETEAFF.

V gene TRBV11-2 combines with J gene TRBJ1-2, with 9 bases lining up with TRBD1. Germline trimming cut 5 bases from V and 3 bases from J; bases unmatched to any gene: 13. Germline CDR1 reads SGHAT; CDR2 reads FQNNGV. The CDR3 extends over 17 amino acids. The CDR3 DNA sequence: TGTGCCAGCAGCCTTATCTTCTCCGACAGGGGGGACTATGGCTACACCTTC. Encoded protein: CASSLIFSDRGDYGYTF.

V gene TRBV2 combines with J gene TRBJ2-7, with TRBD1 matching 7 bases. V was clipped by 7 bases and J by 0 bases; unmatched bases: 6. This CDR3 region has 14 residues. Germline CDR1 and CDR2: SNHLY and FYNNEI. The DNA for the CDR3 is TGTGCCAGCACTTCGACAGGGAGCTCCTACGAGCAGTACTTC. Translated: CASTSTGSSYEQYF.

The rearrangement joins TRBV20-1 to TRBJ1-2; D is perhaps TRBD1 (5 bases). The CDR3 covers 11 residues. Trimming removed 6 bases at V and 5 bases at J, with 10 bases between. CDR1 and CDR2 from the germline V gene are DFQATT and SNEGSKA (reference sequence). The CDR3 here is CSAAGLYGYTF. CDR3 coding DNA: TGCAGTGCGGCGGGACTTTATGGCTACACCTTC.

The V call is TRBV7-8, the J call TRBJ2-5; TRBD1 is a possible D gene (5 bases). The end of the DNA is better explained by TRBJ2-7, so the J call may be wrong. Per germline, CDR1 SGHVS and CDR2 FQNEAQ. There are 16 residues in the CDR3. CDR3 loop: CASSLGALGPTYEQYF. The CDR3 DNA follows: TGTGCCAGCAGCTTAGGTGCGTTGGGGCCTACCTACGAGCAGTACTTC.

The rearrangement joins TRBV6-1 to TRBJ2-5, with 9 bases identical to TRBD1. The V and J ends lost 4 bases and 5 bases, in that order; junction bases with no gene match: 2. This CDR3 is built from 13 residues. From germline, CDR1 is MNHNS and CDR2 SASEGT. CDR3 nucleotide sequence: TGTGCCAGCAGTGGACAGGGGGTGGAGACCCAGTACTTC. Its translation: CASSGQGVETQYF.

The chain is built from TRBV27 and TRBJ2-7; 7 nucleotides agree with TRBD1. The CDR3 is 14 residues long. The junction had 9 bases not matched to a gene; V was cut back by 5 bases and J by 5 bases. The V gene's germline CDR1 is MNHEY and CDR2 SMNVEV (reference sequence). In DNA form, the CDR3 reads TGTGCCAGCAGTACGACAGGGTGGGGCCACGAGCAGTACTTC. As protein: CASSTTGWGHEQYF.